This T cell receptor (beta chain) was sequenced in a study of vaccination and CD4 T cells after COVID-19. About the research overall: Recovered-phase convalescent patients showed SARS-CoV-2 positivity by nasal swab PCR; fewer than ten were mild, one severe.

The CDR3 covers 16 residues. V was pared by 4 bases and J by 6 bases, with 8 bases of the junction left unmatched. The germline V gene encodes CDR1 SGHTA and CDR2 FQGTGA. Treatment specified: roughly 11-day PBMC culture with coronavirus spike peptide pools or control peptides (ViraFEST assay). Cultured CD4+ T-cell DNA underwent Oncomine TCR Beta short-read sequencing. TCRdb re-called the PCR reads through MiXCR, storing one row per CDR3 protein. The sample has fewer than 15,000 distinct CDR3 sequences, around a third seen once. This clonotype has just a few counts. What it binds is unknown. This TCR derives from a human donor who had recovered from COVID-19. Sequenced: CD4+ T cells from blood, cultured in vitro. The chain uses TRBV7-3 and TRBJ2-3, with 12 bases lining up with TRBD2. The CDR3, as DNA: TGTGCCAGCAGCTCAGGACTAGCGGGATGGTGGGATACGCAGTATTTT. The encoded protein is CASSSGLAGWWDTQYF.